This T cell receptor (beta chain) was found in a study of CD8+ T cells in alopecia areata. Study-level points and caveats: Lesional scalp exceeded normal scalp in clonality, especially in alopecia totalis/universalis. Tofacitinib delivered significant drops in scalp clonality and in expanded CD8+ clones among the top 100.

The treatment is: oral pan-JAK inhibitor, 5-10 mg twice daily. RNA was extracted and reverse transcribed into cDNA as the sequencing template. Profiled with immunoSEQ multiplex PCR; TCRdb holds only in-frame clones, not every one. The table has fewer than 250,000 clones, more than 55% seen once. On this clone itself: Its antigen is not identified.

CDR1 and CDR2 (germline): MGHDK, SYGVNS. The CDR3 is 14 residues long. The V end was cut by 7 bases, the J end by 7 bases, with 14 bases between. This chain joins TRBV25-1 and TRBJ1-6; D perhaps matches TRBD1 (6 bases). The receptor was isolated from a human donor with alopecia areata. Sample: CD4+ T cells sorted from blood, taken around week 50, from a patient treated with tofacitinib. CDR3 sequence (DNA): TGTGCCAGCAAGGGGGGGTTTCGGAATTCACCCCTCCACTTT. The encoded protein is CASKGGFRNSPLHF.